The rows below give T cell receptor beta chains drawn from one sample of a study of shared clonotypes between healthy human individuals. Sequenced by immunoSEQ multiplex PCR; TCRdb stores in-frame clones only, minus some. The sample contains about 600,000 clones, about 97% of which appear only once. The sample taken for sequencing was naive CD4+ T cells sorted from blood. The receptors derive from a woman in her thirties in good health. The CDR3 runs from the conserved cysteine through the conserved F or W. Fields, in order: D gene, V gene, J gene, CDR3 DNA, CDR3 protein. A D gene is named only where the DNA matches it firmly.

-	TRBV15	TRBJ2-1	TGTGCCACCAGCAGAGATGAGGTCAGGCCCTTGGAGTTCTTC	CATSRDEVRPLEFF
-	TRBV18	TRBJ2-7	TGTGCCAGCTCACCATCCACGTCTGGACGTCTATTATCCTACGAGCAGTACTTC	CASSPSTSGRLLSYEQYF
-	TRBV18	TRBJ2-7	TGTGCCAGCTCACCCCGGTACGTCGGGCGGAGCTCCTACGAGCAGTACTTC	CASSPRYVGRSSYEQYF
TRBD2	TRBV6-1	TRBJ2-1	TGTGCCAGCAGTGACCCTAAGGGACTAGCGGTAGTGGAGTTCTTC	CASSDPKGLAVVEFF
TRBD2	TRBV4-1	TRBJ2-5	TGCGCCAGCAGCCGTCCATCTAGCGGGAGGGACCAAGAGACCCAGTACTTC	CASSRPSSGRDQETQYF
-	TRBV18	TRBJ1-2	TGTGCCAGCTCACCACCGTCCGGACACCGCCTATGGTATGGCTACACCTTC	CASSPPSGHRLWYGYTF
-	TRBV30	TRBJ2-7	TGTGCCTGGAGGGGCAGTTCTCCCTACGAGCAGTACTTC	CAWRGSSPYEQYF
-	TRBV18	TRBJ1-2	TGTGCCAGCTCACCGTCTTCCGGACCCGGGGATGGCTACACCTTC	CASSPSSGPGDGYTF
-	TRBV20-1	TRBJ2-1	TGCAGTGTGTATCCCCCCCCGTTCTTC	CSVYPPPFF
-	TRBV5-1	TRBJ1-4	TGCGCCAGCAGCACTGGACCGAGGGGGGGCGATGAAAAACTGTTTTTT	CASSTGPRGGDEKLFF